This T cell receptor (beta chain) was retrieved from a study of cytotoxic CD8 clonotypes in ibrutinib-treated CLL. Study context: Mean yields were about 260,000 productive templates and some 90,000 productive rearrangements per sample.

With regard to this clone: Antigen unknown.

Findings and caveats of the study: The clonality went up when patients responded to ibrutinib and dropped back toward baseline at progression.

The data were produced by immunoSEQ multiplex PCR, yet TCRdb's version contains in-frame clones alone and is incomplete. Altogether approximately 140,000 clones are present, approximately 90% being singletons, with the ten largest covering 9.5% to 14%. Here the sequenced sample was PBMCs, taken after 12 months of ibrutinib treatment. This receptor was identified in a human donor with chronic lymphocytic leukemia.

CDR3 loop: CASSLDRNIQYF. For the CDR3, the DNA is TGTGCCAGCAGCTTAGATAGGAACATTCAGTACTTC. J is TRBJ2-4 and V is TRBV7-9; D remains unclear. The CDR3 has 12 residues. The germline V and J ends were trimmed by 1 base and 7 bases, with 5 bases remaining between them. CDR1 and CDR2 (germline): SEHNR, FQNEAQ (reference sequence).